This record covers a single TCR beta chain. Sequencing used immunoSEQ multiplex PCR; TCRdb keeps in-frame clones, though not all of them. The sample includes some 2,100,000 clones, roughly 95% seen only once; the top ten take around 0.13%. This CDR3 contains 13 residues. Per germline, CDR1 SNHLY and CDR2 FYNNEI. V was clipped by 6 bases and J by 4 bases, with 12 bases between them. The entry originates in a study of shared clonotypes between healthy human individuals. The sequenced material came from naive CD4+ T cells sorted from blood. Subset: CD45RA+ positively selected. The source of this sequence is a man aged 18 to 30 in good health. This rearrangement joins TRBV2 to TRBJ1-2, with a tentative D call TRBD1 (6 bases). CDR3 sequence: CASRERGPYGYTF. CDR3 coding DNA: TGTGCCAGCAGGGAGCGGGGGCCCTATGGCTACACCTTC.